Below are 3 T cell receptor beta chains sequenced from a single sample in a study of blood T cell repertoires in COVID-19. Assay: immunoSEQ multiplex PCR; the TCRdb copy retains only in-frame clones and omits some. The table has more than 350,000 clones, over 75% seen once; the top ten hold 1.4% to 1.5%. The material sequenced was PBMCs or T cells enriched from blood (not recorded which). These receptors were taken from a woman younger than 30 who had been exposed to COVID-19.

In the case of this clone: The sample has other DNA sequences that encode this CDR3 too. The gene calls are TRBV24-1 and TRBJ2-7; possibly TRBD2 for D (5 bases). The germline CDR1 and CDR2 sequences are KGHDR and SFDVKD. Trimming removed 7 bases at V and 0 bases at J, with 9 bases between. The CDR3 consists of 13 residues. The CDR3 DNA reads TGTGCCACCAGGAGGGAAAGCTCCTACGAGCAGTACTTC. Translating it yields CATRRESSYEQYF.

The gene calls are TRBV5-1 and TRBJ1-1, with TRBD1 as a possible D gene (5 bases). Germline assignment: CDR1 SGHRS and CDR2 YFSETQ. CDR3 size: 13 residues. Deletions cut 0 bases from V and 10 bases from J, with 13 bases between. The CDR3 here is CASSLAQGYIAFF. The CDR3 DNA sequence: TGCGCCAGCAGCTTGGCCCAGGGCTATATAGCTTTCTTT.

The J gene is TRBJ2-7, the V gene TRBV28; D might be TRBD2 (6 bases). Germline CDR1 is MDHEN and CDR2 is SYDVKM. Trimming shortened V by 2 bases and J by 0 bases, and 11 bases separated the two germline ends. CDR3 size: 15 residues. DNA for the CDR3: TGTGCCAGCAGTTTACCGGGACTCTTCTCCTACGAGCAGTACTTC. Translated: CASSLPGLFSYEQYF.